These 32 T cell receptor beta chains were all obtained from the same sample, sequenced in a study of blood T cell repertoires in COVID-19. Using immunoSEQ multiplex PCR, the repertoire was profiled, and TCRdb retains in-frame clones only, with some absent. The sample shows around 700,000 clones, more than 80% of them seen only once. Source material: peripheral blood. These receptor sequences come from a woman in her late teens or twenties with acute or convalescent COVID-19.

The CDR3, as DNA: TGTGCCACCAGCCCTGGACAGGGTCGGTATGGCTACACCTTC. It encodes CATSPGQGRYGYTF. The J gene is TRBJ1-2, the V gene TRBV24-1; 8 nucleotides line up with TRBD1. CDR3 length equals 14 residues. Trimming cost V 7 bases and J 5 bases; bases outside gene matches: 8. Germline loops: CDR1 KGHDR, CDR2 SFDVKD.

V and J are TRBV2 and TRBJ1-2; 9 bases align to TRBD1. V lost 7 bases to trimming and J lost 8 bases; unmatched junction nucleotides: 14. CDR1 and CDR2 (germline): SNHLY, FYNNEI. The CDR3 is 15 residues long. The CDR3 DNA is TGTGCCAGCATCGCGATATCCGGGACAGGGTCCGGCTACACCTTC. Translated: CASIAISGTGSGYTF.

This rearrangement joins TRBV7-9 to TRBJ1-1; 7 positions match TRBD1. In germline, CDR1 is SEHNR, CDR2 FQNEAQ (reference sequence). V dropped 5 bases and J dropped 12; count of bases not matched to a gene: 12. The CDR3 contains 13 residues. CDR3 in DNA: TGTGCCAGCAGCCCACGGACAGGTGGGGGGACTTTCTTT. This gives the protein CASSPRTGGGTFF.

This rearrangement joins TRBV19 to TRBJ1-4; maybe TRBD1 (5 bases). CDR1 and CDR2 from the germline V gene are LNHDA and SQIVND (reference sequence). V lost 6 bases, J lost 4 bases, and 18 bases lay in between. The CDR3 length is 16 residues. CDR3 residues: CASRSSGRADNEKLFF. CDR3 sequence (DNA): TGTGCCAGTAGGAGTTCGGGCAGGGCGGATAATGAAAAACTGTTTTTT.

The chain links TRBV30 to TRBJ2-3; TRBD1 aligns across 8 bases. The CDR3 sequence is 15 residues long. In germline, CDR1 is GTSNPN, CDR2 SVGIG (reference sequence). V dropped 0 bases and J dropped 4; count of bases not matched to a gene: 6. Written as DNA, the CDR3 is TGTGCCTGGAGTGTGGCAGGGGGCGGCGCAGATACGCAGTATTTT. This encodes CAWSVAGGGADTQYF.

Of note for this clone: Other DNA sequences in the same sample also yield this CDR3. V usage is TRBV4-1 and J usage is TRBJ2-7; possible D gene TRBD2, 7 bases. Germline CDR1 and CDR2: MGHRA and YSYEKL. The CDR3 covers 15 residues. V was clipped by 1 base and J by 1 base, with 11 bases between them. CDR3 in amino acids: CASSQGEGGSYEQYF. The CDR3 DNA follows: TGCGCCAGCAGCCAAGGCGAGGGGGGGTCCTACGAGCAGTACTTC.

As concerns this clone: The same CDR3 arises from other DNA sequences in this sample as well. The CDR3 nucleotides read TGTGCCAGCAGTTTCGGAGAGACCCAGTACTTC. It specifies CASSFGETQYF. This chain links TRBV12-3 or TRBV12-4 with TRBJ2-5; no clear D gene. The CDR3 has 11 amino acids. Trimming removed 3 bases at V and 4 bases at J, with 3 bases between.

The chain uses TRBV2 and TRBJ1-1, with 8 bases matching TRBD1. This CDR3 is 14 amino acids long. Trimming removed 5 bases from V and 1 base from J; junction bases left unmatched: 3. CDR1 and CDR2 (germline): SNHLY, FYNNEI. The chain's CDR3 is CASSYRGGNTEAFF. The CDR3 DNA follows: TGTGCCAGCAGTTACAGGGGGGGGAACACTGAAGCTTTCTTT.

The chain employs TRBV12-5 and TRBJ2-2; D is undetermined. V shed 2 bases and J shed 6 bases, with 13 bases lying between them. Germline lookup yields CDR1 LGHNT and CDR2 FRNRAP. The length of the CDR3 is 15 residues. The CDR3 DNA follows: TGTGCTAGTGGTTTGTTGAGAGGTACCGCCGGGGAGCTGTTTTTT. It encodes CASGLLRGTAGELFF.

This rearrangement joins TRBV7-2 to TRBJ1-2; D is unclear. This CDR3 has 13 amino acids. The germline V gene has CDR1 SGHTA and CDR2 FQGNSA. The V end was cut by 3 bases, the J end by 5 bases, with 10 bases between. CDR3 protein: CASSLEGWYGYTF. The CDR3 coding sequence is TGTGCCAGCAGCTTGGAGGGCTGGTATGGCTACACCTTC.

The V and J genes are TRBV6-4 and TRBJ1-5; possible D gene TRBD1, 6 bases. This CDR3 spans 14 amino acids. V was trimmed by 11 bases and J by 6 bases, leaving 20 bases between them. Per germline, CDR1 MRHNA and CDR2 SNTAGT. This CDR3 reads CAAPDSLLCQPQHF. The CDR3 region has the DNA TGTGCCGCCCCGGACAGCCTGCTTTGTCAGCCCCAGCATTTT.

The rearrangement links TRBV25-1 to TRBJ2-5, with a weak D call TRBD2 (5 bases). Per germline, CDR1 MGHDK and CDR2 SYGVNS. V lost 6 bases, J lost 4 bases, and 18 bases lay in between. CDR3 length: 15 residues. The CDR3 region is CASSPSEGGPETQYF. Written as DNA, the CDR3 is TGTGCCAGCAGCCCTTCAGAAGGAGGCCCAGAGACCCAGTACTTC.

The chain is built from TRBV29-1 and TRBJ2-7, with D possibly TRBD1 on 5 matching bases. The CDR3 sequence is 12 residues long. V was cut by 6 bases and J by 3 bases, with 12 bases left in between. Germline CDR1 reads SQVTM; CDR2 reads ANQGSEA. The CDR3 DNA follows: TGCAGCGTCCGCACAGGACACTACGAGCAGTACTTC. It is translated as CSVRTGHYEQYF.

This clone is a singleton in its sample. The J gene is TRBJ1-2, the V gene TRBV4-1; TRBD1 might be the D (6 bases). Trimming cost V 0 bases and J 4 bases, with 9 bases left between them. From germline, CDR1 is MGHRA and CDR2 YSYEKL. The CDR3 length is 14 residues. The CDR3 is CASSQEEQGYGYTF. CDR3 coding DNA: TGCGCCAGCAGCCAAGAAGAACAGGGCTATGGCTACACCTTC.

DNA for the CDR3: TGCGCCAGCAGCCAAGTCCGGGAGAATCAGCCCCAGCATTTT. Protein product: CASSQVRENQPQHF. This chain connects TRBV4-3 to TRBJ1-5, with D hard to call. The CDR3 totals 14 residues. Trimming shortened V by 1 base and J by 4 bases, and 8 bases separated the two germline ends. The germline gives CDR1 LGHNA, CDR2 YSLEER.

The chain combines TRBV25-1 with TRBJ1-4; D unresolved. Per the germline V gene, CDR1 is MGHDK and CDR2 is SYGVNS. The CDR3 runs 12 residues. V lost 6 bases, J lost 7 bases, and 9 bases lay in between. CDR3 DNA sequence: TGTGCCAGCAGCCCCCCGGGTGAAAAACTGTTTTTT. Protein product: CASSPPGEKLFF.

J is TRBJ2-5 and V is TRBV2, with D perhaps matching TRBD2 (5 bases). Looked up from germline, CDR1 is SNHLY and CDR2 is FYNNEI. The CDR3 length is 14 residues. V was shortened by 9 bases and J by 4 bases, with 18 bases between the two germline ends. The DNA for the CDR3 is TGTGCCAGTGGACTCACTAGAATGCCAGAGACCCAGTACTTC. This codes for CASGLTRMPETQYF.

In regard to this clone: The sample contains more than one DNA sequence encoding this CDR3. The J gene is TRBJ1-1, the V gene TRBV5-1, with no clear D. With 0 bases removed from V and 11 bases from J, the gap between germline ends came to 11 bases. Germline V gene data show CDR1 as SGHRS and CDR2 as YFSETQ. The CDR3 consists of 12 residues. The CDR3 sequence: CASSLGDTEAFF. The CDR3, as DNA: TGCGCCAGCAGCTTGGGTGATACCGAGGCTTTCTTT. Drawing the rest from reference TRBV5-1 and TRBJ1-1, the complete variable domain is KAGVTQTPRYLIKTRGQQVTLSCSPISGHRSVSWYQQTPGQGLQFLFEYFSETQRNKGNFPGRFSGRQFSNSRSEMNVSTLELGDSALYLCASSLGDTEAFFGQGTRLTVV.

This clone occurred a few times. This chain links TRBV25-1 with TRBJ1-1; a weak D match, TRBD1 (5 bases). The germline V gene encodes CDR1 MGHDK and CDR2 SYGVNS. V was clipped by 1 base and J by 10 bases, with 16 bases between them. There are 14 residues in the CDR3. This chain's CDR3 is CASSEFSGPRGAFF. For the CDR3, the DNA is TGTGCCAGCAGTGAATTCTCTGGCCCTAGGGGAGCTTTCTTT. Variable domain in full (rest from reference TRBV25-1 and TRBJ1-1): EADIYQTPRYLVIGTGKKITLECSQTMGHDKMYWYQQDPGMELHLIHYSYGVNSTEKGDLSSESTVSRIRTEHFPLTLESARPSHTSQYLCASSEFSGPRGAFFGQGTRLTVV.

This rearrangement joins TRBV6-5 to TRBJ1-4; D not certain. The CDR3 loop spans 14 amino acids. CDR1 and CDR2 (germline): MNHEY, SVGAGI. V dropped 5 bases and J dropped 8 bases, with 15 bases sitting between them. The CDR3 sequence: CASSHRGVGEKLFF. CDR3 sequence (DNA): TGTGCCAGCAGTCACCGGGGTGTCGGCGAAAAACTGTTTTTT.

The CDR3 sequence: CASREKGQHYGYTF. The DNA for the CDR3 is TGTGCCAGCAGGGAGAAGGGACAGCACTATGGCTACACCTTC. The chain combines TRBV6-6 with TRBJ1-2, with 7 positions matching TRBD1. Trimming at V came to 6 bases and at J to 3 bases, leaving 7 bases not matched to a gene. CDR3 length: 14 amino acids. Germline V gives CDR1 MNHNY, CDR2 SVGAGI (reference sequence).

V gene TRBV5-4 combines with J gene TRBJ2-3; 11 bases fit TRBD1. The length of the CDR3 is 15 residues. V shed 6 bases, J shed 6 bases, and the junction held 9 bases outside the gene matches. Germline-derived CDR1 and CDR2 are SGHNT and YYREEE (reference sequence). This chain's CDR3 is CASTLRTGGEDTQYF. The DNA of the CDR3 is TGTGCCAGCACCCTCCGGACAGGGGGCGAGGATACGCAGTATTTT.

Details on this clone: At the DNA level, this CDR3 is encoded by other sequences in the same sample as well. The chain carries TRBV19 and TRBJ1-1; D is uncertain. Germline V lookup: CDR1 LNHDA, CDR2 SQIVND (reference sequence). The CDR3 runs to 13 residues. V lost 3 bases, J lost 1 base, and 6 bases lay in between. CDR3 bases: TGTGCCAGTAGTATCCCCAGGAACACTGAAGCTTTCTTT. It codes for CASSIPRNTEAFF.

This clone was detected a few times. The CDR3 bases are TGTGCCAGTAGTCGCGAACTAGCGGGGGGAACCTACTCCTACGAGCAGTACTTC. It specifies CASSRELAGGTYSYEQYF. The rearrangement uses TRBV19 and TRBJ2-7; 12 bases are a match to TRBD2. Germline V gene sequence: CDR1 LNHDA, CDR2 SQIVND (reference sequence). CDR3 length: 18 amino acids. Unmatched junction bases numbered 11, after V lost 5 bases and J lost 0 bases. Full variable domain (missing parts from reference TRBV19 and TRBJ2-7): DGGITQSPKYLFRKEGQNVTLSCEQNLNHDAMYWYRQDPGQGLRLIYYSQIVNDFQKGDIAEGYSVSREKKESFPLTVTSAQKNPTAFYLCASSRELAGGTYSYEQYFGPGTRLTVT.

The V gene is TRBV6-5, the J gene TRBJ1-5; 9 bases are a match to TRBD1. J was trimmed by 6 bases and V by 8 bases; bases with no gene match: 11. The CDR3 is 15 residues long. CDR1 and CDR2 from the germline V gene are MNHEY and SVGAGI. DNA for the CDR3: TGTGCCAGCCTCGAAAGGGGACAGGGAGGTCAGCCCCAGCATTTT. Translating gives CASLERGQGGQPQHF.

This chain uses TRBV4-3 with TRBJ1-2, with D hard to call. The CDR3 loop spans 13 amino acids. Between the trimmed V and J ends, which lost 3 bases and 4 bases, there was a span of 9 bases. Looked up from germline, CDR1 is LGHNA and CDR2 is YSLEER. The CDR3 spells CASSQGVGYGYTF. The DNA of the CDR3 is TGCGCCAGCAGCCAGGGAGTAGGCTATGGCTACACCTTC.

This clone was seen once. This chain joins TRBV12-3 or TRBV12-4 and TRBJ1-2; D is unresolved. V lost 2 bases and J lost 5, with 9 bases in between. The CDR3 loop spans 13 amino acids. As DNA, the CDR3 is TGTGCCAGCAGTTTACAGGCAGCATATGGCTACACCTTC. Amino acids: CASSLQAAYGYTF.

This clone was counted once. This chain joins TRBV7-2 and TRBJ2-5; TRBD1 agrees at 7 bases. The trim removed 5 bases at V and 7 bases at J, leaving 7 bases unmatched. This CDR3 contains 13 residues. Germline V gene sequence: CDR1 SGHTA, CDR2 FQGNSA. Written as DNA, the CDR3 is TGTGCCAGCAGCCCTGACAGGGTCGGGACCCAGTACTTC. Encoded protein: CASSPDRVGTQYF.

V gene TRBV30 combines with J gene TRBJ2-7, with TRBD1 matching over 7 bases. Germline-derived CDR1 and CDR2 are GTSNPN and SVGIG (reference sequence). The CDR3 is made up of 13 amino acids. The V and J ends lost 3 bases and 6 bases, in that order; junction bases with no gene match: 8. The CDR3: CAWRVQGTGEQYF. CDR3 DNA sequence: TGTGCCTGGAGGGTACAGGGGACGGGCGAGCAGTACTTC.

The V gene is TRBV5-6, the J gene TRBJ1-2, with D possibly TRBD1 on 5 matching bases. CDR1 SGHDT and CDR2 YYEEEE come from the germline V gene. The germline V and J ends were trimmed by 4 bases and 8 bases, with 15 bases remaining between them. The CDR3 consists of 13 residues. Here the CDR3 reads CASSPVGGDGYTF. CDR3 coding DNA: TGTGCCAGCAGCCCCGTCGGCGGGGACGGCTACACCTTC.

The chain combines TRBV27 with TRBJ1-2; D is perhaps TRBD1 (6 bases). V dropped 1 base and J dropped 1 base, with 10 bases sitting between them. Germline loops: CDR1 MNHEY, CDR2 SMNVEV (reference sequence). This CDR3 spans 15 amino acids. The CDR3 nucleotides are TGTGCCAGCAGTTTATACCCACAGGGTAACTATGGCTACACCTTC. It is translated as CASSLYPQGNYGYTF.

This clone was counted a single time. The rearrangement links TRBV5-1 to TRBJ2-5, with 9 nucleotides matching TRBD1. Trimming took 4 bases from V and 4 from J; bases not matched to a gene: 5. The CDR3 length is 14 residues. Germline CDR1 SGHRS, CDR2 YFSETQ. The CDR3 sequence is CASSGTGGGETQYF. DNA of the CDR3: TGCGCCAGCAGCGGTACAGGGGGCGGAGAGACCCAGTACTTC.